One sample yielded the 29 T cell receptor beta chains listed below, sequenced in a study of beta chain features in type 1 diabetes listed by TCRdb under 2018. The method was the immunoSEQ multiplex PCR assay. The High Capacity cDNA Reverse Transcription Kit was used to reverse transcribe all of the isolated RNA, meaning that expressed TCRB transcripts were what got sequenced. TCRdb took this table from immuneACCESS and kept in-frame rearrangements with V and J called. Such tables lack part of the clones; where checked against another copy, unresolved V genes explain under half of the gap, and the rest is unexplained. A total of hundreds of thousands of clones appear in this sample, less than 9.5% of them only once. The ten largest make up under 0.5% of the sample. Sample: central memory CD4+ T cells from blood. Every receptor here comes from a woman younger than 30 in good health.

The rearrangement joins TRBV7-9 to TRBJ2-3; the match to TRBD1 covers 8 bases. CDR3 length equals 17 residues. CDR1 and CDR2 from the germline V gene are SEHNR and FQNEAQ (reference sequence). J lost 4 bases, V lost 2 bases, and 11 bases had no gene match. CDR3 sequence (DNA): TGTGCCAGCAGCTTATTAGCAGGGGGCTCTTTCGCAGATACGCAGTATTTT. Its translation: CASSLLAGGSFADTQYF.

The gene calls are TRBV6-1 and TRBJ2-7; 8 nucleotides line up with TRBD1. In germline, CDR1 is MNHNS, CDR2 SASEGT. After removal of 5 bases from V and 3 bases from J, the junction contained 6 bases not matched to a gene. This CDR3 contains 14 residues. CDR3 bases: TGTGCCAGCAGTAAAACAGGGGGGATCTACGAGCAGTACTTC. Protein product: CASSKTGGIYEQYF.

This clone occurred a few times. The rearrangement links TRBV7-9 to TRBJ2-7; D unclear. CDR1 is SEHNR, CDR2 FQNEAQ, per germline (reference sequence). Trimming left V 4 bases short and J 1 base short, with 14 bases between. CDR3 length: 15 amino acids. The CDR3 nucleotides read TGTGCCAGCAGCTCCGGATTGACTTATTCCTACGAGCAGTACTTC. Amino acid sequence: CASSSGLTYSYEQYF.

This clone turned up a few times. The gene calls are TRBV2 and TRBJ2-1; TRBD2 is a possible D gene (6 bases). The CDR3 has 11 amino acids. Trimming shortened V by 6 bases and J by 12 bases, and 12 bases separated the two germline ends. The germline gives CDR1 SNHLY, CDR2 FYNNEI. The CDR3 DNA follows: TGTGCCAGCAGGGAGGGGCGTTGGCAGTTCTTC. It is translated as CASREGRWQFF.

The rearrangement uses TRBV19 and TRBJ2-6; 8 positions match TRBD2. V dropped 6 bases and J dropped 2; count of bases not matched to a gene: 9. The germline CDR1 and CDR2 sequences are LNHDA and SQIVND (reference sequence). The CDR3 length is 17 residues. The CDR3 protein is CASSPVGRAAGANVLTF. The CDR3 coding sequence is TGTGCCAGTAGCCCCGTCGGGAGGGCGGCTGGGGCCAACGTCCTGACTTTC.

V gene TRBV11-1 combines with J gene TRBJ2-2, with 7 bases fitting TRBD1. The CDR3 totals 15 residues. Germline CDR1 SGHAT, CDR2 FQDESV (reference sequence). Unmatched junction bases numbered 5, after V lost 3 bases and J lost 4 bases. The CDR3 DNA is TGTGCCAGCAGCTTCGCGACAGGGCTCACCGGGGAGCTGTTTTTT. Translation: CASSFATGLTGELFF.

There are many counts of this clone. The chain couples TRBV19 to TRBJ1-3; no clear D. This CDR3 is built from 15 residues. CDR1 is LNHDA, CDR2 SQIVND, per germline (reference sequence). The ends were cut back, 7 bases at V and 0 bases at J, with 13 bases in the middle. The CDR3 DNA sequence: TGTGCCAGTATTTCGATCGAGAGCTCTGGAAACACCATATATTTT. Its translation is CASISIESSGNTIYF.

The chain links TRBV2 to TRBJ2-7, with TRBD2 matching over 13 bases. V shed 9 bases and J 5 bases; nucleotides not matched to a gene: 4. CDR3 size: 13 residues. Germline V gene lookup returns CDR1 SNHLY and CDR2 FYNNEI. The CDR3 DNA follows: TGTGCCAGAAGGACTAGCGGGAGTGACGAGCAGTACTTC. This codes for CARRTSGSDEQYF.

There are a few counts of this clone. The CDR3 DNA is TGTGCCAGTACCGGGACTGCGCATAGCAATCAGCCCCAGCATTTT. This translates into CASTGTAHSNQPQHF. The J gene is TRBJ1-5, the V gene TRBV19, with D maybe TRBD1 (5 bases). V was clipped by 7 bases and J by 0 bases, with 13 bases between them. The CDR3 is 15 residues long. Germline CDR1 reads LNHDA; CDR2 reads SQIVND (reference sequence). Combining the CDR3 with reference TRBV19 and TRBJ1-5 gives the whole variable domain DGGITQSPKYLFRKEGQNVTLSCEQNLNHDAMYWYRQDPGQGLRLIYYSQIVNDFQKGDIAEGYSVSREKKESFPLTVTSAQKNPTAFYLCASTGTAHSNQPQHFGDGTRLSIL.

The rearrangement uses TRBV5-4 and TRBJ2-7, with TRBD1 identical over 8 bases. Germline trimming cut 9 bases from V and 5 bases from J; bases unmatched to any gene: 13. The length of the CDR3 is 14 residues. The germline V gene encodes CDR1 SGHNT and CDR2 YYREEE (reference sequence). The CDR3: CAMLLTGVSNEQYF. The CDR3, as DNA: TGTGCCATGCTACTGACAGGGGTGTCGAACGAGCAGTACTTC.

This chain joins TRBV19 and TRBJ1-5, with a weak D call TRBD1 (5 bases). Trimming removed 2 bases at V and 2 bases at J, with 10 bases between. This CDR3 has 15 amino acids. Germline assignment: CDR1 LNHDA and CDR2 SQIVND (reference sequence). Here the CDR3 DNA reads TGTGCCAGTAGTATACCAGGGTCGCGCAATCAGCCCCAGCATTTT. Its translation is CASSIPGSRNQPQHF.

The chain has TRBV29-1 and TRBJ2-1; the D call may be TRBD1 or TRBD2 (5 bases each). Germline V gene data show CDR1 as SQVTM and CDR2 as ANQGSEA. Trimming removed 4 bases from V and 5 bases from J, with 9 bases in between. The CDR3 loop spans 12 amino acids. The CDR3 bases are TGCAGCGTTGTAAGGGACGACAATGAGCAGTTCTTC. Translation gives CSVVRDDNEQFF.

This chain uses TRBV28 with TRBJ1-2; D perhaps matches TRBD1 (5 bases). Germline loops: CDR1 MDHEN, CDR2 SYDVKM. Trimming removed 7 bases from V and 4 bases from J, with 10 bases in between. There are 12 residues in the CDR3. CDR3 DNA: TGTGCCAGCACAAGACAGACCTATGGCTACACCTTC. Its translation: CASTRQTYGYTF.

This clone was seen only a few times. This chain joins TRBV6-5 and TRBJ1-2; the D gene is possibly TRBD1 (6 bases). The CDR3 is made up of 13 amino acids. Germline V gene lookup returns CDR1 MNHEY and CDR2 SVGAGI. With 5 bases removed from V and 7 bases from J, the gap between germline ends came to 14 bases. The CDR3 DNA follows: TGTGCCAGCAGTCCTGACAGGACGGGTGGCTACACCTTC. Translated, it gives CASSPDRTGGYTF.

This clone was detected ten times or more. The chain links TRBV11-1 to TRBJ2-1; TRBD2 is a possible D gene (5 bases). CDR1 is SGHAT and CDR2 is FQDESV in the germline V gene (reference sequence). Trimming shortened V by 5 bases and J by 9 bases, and 17 bases separated the two germline ends. CDR3 length: 14 amino acids. In DNA, the CDR3 is TGTGCCAGCAGCCCCCCGGACTTGCAGCGTGAGCAGTTCTTC. Residues: CASSPPDLQREQFF.

This chain connects TRBV29-1 to TRBJ1-5; D is uncertain. This CDR3 comprises 12 residues. V shed 4 bases and J shed 6 bases, with 10 bases lying between them. Germline CDR1 and CDR2: SQVTM and ANQGSEA. This CDR3 reads CSVGETGQPQHF. CDR3 coding DNA: TGCAGCGTTGGCGAGACTGGTCAGCCCCAGCATTTT.

About this clone itself: This CDR3 is also generated by other DNA sequences in the sample. The chain has TRBV4-2 and TRBJ2-3; no definite D call. CDR3 length: 15 amino acids. CDR1 and CDR2 (germline): LGHNA, YNFKEQ. With 1 base removed from V and 0 bases from J, the gap between germline ends came to 8 bases. CDR3 sequence: CASSQVSASTDTQYF. The CDR3 DNA reads TGTGCCAGCAGCCAAGTTTCCGCTAGCACAGATACGCAGTATTTT.

The V gene is TRBV2, the J gene TRBJ1-1; D not resolved. This CDR3 has 14 amino acids. V was trimmed by 3 bases and J by 0 bases, leaving 8 bases between them. CDR1 and CDR2 (germline): SNHLY, FYNNEI. DNA for the CDR3: TGTGCCAGCAGTGATCGGGCCATGAACACTGAAGCTTTCTTT. Protein product: CASSDRAMNTEAFF.

This clone was seen a handful of times. This chain uses TRBV23-1 with TRBJ2-5; TRBD2 agrees at 8 bases. TRBV23-1 is annotated as an ORF whose role is uncertain. The CDR3 is 14 amino acids. V dropped 7 bases and J dropped 2; count of bases not matched to a gene: 6. CDR3 in DNA: TGCGCCAGCATTACACTAGCGGTACAAGAGACCCAGTACTTC. It codes for CASITLAVQETQYF.

This clone appeared a few times. This chain connects TRBV11-2 to TRBJ2-7; TRBD2 might be the D (6 bases). This CDR3 has 11 residues. In germline, CDR1 is SGHAT, CDR2 FQNNGV. V lost 5 bases to trimming and J lost 12 bases, with 14 bases between them. The CDR3 coding sequence is TGTGCCAGCAGCCCTCGGACGGGAGCGTACTTC. Translated, it gives CASSPRTGAYF.

This clone has more than one count but fewer than ten. This sequence joins TRBV15 and TRBJ2-7; 10 positions agree with TRBD2. The CDR3 consists of 15 residues. CDR1 and CDR2 (germline): LNHNV, YYDKDF (reference sequence). With 3 bases clipped from V and 4 bases from J, the junction kept 6 bases outside the gene matches. The CDR3 here is CATSSRTSGGYEQYF. The CDR3 region has the DNA TGTGCCACCAGCAGCCGGACTAGCGGAGGTTACGAGCAGTACTTC.

There are many counts of this clone. The chain is built from TRBV5-4 and TRBJ1-2; 11 bases agree with TRBD1. Trimming at V came to 4 bases and at J to 6 bases, leaving 11 bases not matched to a gene. CDR1 is SGHNT, CDR2 YYREEE, per germline (reference sequence). The CDR3 is 16 residues long. The DNA for the CDR3 is TGTGCCAGCAGCCCGGGGGCGGACAGGGGGCTGGATGGCTACACCTTC. As protein: CASSPGADRGLDGYTF.

The chain carries TRBV6-5 and TRBJ2-7, with 8 bases that match TRBD1. Germline values: CDR1 MNHEY, CDR2 SVGAGI. The ends lost 5 bases at V and 6 bases at J; junction bases unmatched: 6. The CDR3 is 13 amino acids. The CDR3 region is CASSEGTGTEQYF. For the CDR3, the DNA is TGTGCCAGCAGTGAAGGGACAGGTACCGAGCAGTACTTC.

This chain joins TRBV28 and TRBJ1-1; D is uncertain. CDR3 length: 11 residues. Trimming shortened V by 4 bases and J by 6 bases, and 6 bases separated the two germline ends. CDR1 is MDHEN and CDR2 is SYDVKM in the germline V gene. For the CDR3, the DNA is TGTGCCAGCAGTTCCCCACCTGAAGCTTTCTTT. This sequence encodes CASSSPPEAFF.

This clone was counted a few times. The genes are TRBV2 and TRBJ2-4; a weak D match, TRBD1 (6 bases). The V gene's germline CDR1 is SNHLY and CDR2 FYNNEI. This CDR3 contains 17 residues. The V end was cut by 4 bases, the J end by 3 bases, with 19 bases between. The chain's CDR3 is CASSGGTRQAYKNIQYF. In nucleotides, the CDR3 is TGTGCCAGCAGTGGGGGTACTCGACAGGCCTACAAAAACATTCAGTACTTC.

The table lists this clone with a few counts. The chain is built from TRBV5-1 and TRBJ2-7; possible D gene TRBD1, 6 bases. V shed 3 bases and J shed 0 bases, with 13 bases lying between them. CDR3 length: 15 amino acids. The germline gives CDR1 SGHRS, CDR2 YFSETQ. DNA of the CDR3: TGCGCCAGCAGCTCCCGGACAGCCAGCTCCTACGAGCAGTACTTC. Protein product: CASSSRTASSYEQYF.

The table lists this clone with many counts. The rearrangement joins TRBV7-6 to TRBJ1-1; D might be TRBD1 (5 bases). Germline assignment: CDR1 SGHVS and CDR2 FNYEAQ. The CDR3 consists of 13 residues. The ends were cut back, 1 base at V and 6 bases at J, with 9 bases in the middle. The CDR3, as DNA: TGTGCCAGCAGCTTAGGACAGTACGCTGAAGCTTTCTTT. It encodes CASSLGQYAEAFF. Full variable domain (missing parts from reference TRBV7-6 and TRBJ1-1): GAGVSQSPRYKVTKRGQDVALRCDPISGHVSLYWYRQALGQGPEFLTYFNYEAQQDKSGLPNDRFSAERPEGSISTLTIQRTEQRDSAMYRCASSLGQYAEAFFGQGTRLTVV.

This clone was picked up a small number of times. The J gene is TRBJ2-7, the V gene TRBV29-1; TRBD2 might be the D (7 bases). Germline values: CDR1 SQVTM, CDR2 ANQGSEA. The CDR3 contains 13 residues. Trimming pared 4 bases from V and 4 bases from J, leaving 14 bases between. For the CDR3, the DNA is TGCAGCGTTGGGCGGGGGCTGCGATACGAGCAGTACTTC. Translation gives CSVGRGLRYEQYF.

This clone was counted at least ten times. The V gene is TRBV6-7, the J gene TRBJ2-3; 14 bases align to TRBD2. TRBV6-7 is classed as an ORF, of uncertain function. The length of the CDR3 is 19 residues. The J segment lost 0 bases and the V segment lost 6 bases, leaving 11 bases of the junction unmatched. The CDR3 loop reads CASRTTGLAGERSTDTQYF. The CDR3 DNA reads as TGTGCCAGCAGAACAACGGGACTAGCGGGAGAGAGAAGCACAGATACGCAGTATTTT.